This entry describes one T cell receptor beta chain. The antigen it recognizes is unknown. Within one base of it there is no much larger clone, and no base qualities were kept. This specimen comes from a study of Ad26.COV2.S vaccination and SARS-CoV-2 variants (dated by TCRdb to the early 2020s). Regarding the study in general: Vaccine-arm donors came from COV1001, a multicentre, randomized, double-blind, placebo-controlled phase I-IIa trial of Ad26.COV2.S in healthy adults. Trial participants were randomized into five groups of five: low-dose or high-dose Ad26.COV2.S given once or twice, or placebo on both occasions. TCRbeta repertoire sequencing served as the tool for gauging how specific and how broad the SARS-CoV-2-reactive T cell receptors were following Ad26.COV2.S vaccination. A total of 32 samples were included in the TCR-sequenced set, comprising roughly 19 Ad26.COV2.S vaccine recipients, 5 placebo recipients and 8 SARS-CoV-2 convalescent individuals. Ad26.COV2.S was administered intramuscularly at a dose of 5x10^10 or 1x10^11 viral particles, either as one shot or as two shots given 56 days apart. Blinding of investigators to trial group allocation was maintained during experiments and outcome assessment. What the work shows at the level of the full study, not this receptor alone: According to the authors, total T cell responses may have been underestimated by the TCR breadth and depth analyses. Vaccine and placebo recipients had comparable non-spike TCR breadth, which fits with the vaccine containing only spike. The study was not powered for comparison of responses between vaccine doses or regimens. After vaccination, substantial breadth of spike-specific CD8+ and CD4+ T cell responses was reported. Higher spike-specific TCR breadth was observed in Ad26.COV2.S recipients than in placebo recipients (P = 0.0014).

TCRbeta CDR3 regions were sequenced with the immunoSEQ Assay. After extraction, genomic DNA underwent amplification by bias-controlled multiplex PCR, followed by high-throughput sequencing. Per the authors' processing: Collapsing and filtering of sequences were performed to quantify the absolute abundance of each unique TCRbeta CDR3 region. Usable DNA was measured by amplifying reference genes present in all nucleated cells, and TCRbeta template counts were normalized to that usable DNA to estimate T cell fraction. Repertoire TCRs were annotated as SARS-CoV-2-specific when V gene, CDR3 amino acid sequence and J gene were exactly matched to a known reactive TCR set. MIRA supplied the reference SARS-CoV-2 TCR set, which was filtered for enrichment in COVID-19-positive ImmuneCODE repertoires so that public or cross-reactive TCRs were removed. Using the MIRA antigens, annotated TCRs were further analysed by specific ORF or by position within an ORF. Breadth was defined as the number of annotated unique rearrangements divided by the total number of unique productive rearrangements, and depth was defined as the summed frequency of the annotated unique rearrangements. Group comparisons of TCR breadth used two-sided Wilcoxon rank-sum tests. TCRdb took over this immuneACCESS table, retaining in-frame rearrangements with V and J assigned. Such tables are incomplete; in checked studies, under half of the missing clones stem from an unresolved V gene, and the remainder is unexplained. Clonal size and the V and J genes are those of that table, whereas D and trimming came from the DNA. The sample table lists approximately 480,000 clones, approximately 90% of them with a count of one. Together, the top ten hold around 13% of the sample.

The sample's treatment or condition, from its label and the paper: around 19 received Ad26.COV2.S at low or high dose, single or two shots; about 5 received placebo; per-sample allocation not given. For vaccine and placebo recipients, repertoires were sequenced using samples collected on day 63 after the first injection. Between 29 July and 7 August 2020, Cohort 1b enrolled 25 adults aged 18-55 years at one site in Boston, USA. Ad26.COV2.S consisted of a replication-incompetent adenovirus type 26 vector by which a prefusion-stabilized SARS-CoV-2 spike protein from the original Wuhan strain was expressed. Germline trimming: 5 bases from V, 4 bases from J; junction bases outside gene matches: 12. Taken from the germline V gene, the CDR1 and CDR2 loops are SGHTA and FQGNSA. The CDR3 holds 16 amino acids from the cysteine to the phenylalanine. Only the CDR3 portion is preserved as DNA: 48 bases, with reading frame beginning at the first base.

The sequence came from a person between 18 and 59 years old who received the Ad26.COV2.S COVID-19 vaccine or a placebo. The chain is encoded by TRBV7-2 joined to TRBJ2-7; TRBD2 lines up with 9 middle nucleotides. The specimen was peripheral blood, collected in a trial of Ad26.COV2.S vaccine versus placebo. CDR3 reads: CASSHPISGSYYEQYF. The DNA reads as follows: TGTGCCAGCAGCCATCCAATTAGCGGGAGTTATTACGAGCAGTACTTC.